This is a list of T cell receptor beta chains from one sample in a study of graft-versus-host responses after intestinal transplantation. These receptors have no identified antigens. Profiled with immunoSEQ multiplex PCR; TCRdb holds only in-frame clones, not every one. The top ten hold over 2% of the sample, which has 50,000 or so clones, nearly 95% seen once. Sequenced here: unstimulated CD4+ T cells sorted from spleen or lymph node cells, sampled before transplant. The source is a human donor who was the organ donor for an intestinal transplant. Both conserved end residues are part of each CDR3. Each record gives: D gene, V gene, J gene, clone size, CDR3 length, CDR3 DNA, CDR3 protein. A D gene is named only where the DNA matches it firmly. The size field is filled for only some rows; it gives once, few, many or a size class.

>TRBD1|TRBV7-9|TRBJ1-2|.|14
TGTGCCAGCAGCTTGGTACAGGGGCACGATGGCTACACCTTC
CASSLVQGHDGYTF
>TRBD1|TRBV19|TRBJ1-2|.|14
TGTGCCAGTAGCGAAGGGACAGCCAACTATGGCTACACCTTC
CASSEGTANYGYTF
>.|TRBV19|TRBJ2-7|few|13
TGTGCCAGTAGCTTCACTAGCCCCTACGAGCAGTACTTC
CASSFTSPYEQYF
>.|TRBV10-3|TRBJ2-7|few|14
TGTGCCATCAGTGAGGGGGGGAGCTCCTACGAGCAGTACTTC
CAISEGGSSYEQYF
>.|TRBV9|TRBJ2-1|.|15
TGTGCCAGCAGCGTAGTAGTTGGGGGCTACAATGAGCAGTTCTTC
CASSVVVGGYNEQFF
>TRBD1|TRBV9|TRBJ2-7|.|14
TGTGCCAGCAGCCGGACAGGGGGCGATTACGAGCAGTACTTC
CASSRTGGDYEQYF
>TRBD2|TRBV28|TRBJ2-7|.|14
TGTGCCAGCAGCTGGGCTAGCGGTTCCTACGAGCAGTACTTC
CASSWASGSYEQYF
>.|TRBV10-3|TRBJ1-2|.|12
TGTGCCATCAGTGGGCTTAACTATGGCTACACCTTC
CAISGLNYGYTF
>.|TRBV28|TRBJ1-2|.|13
TGTGCCAGCAAATCGCAGGAAAGTTATGGCTACACCTTC
CASKSQESYGYTF
>TRBD1|TRBV19|TRBJ1-1|.|16
TGTGCCAGTAGTATAGCCAGGACAGGGGTGAACACTGAAGCTTTCTTT
CASSIARTGVNTEAFF
>TRBD1|TRBV27|TRBJ2-7|.|15
TGTGCCAGCAGTGTGGGACAGGGTAGGACCTACGAGCAGTACTTC
CASSVGQGRTYEQYF
>.|TRBV19|TRBJ1-2|.|13
TGTGCCAGTAGTATCGACGTGAACTATGGCTACACCTTC
CASSIDVNYGYTF
>TRBD1|TRBV30|TRBJ1-2|once|13
TGTGCCTGGAGTGCGGACAGGAACTATGGCTACACCTTC
CAWSADRNYGYTF
>TRBD2|TRBV5-4|TRBJ2-5|.|16
TGTGCCATCATACTCGGACTAGCGGGAGGAGGAGAGACCCAGTACTTC
CAIILGLAGGGETQYF
>TRBD1|TRBV7-2|TRBJ1-2|once|13
TGTGCCAGCAGCATCCCGGGACAGGGTGGCTACACCTTC
CASSIPGQGGYTF
>TRBD1|TRBV6-6|TRBJ1-2|.|12
TGTGCCAGCACCCTAGACAGGGTTGGCTACACCTTC
CASTLDRVGYTF
>TRBD2|TRBV4-2|TRBJ2-5|.|17
TGTGCCAGCAGCCAAGCGGTCAGGACTAGCGGGAGTGGGACCCAGTACTTC
CASSQAVRTSGSGTQYF
>TRBD1|TRBV7-9|TRBJ2-1|once|15
TGTGCCAGCAGCTTAGGGACAGGGGGCATCAATGAGCAGTTCTTC
CASSLGTGGINEQFF
>.|TRBV27|TRBJ2-7|.|14
TGTGCCGACGAGAAAGGGAGCACCTCCTACGAGCAGTACTTC
CADEKGSTSYEQYF
>.|TRBV19|TRBJ2-6|.|16
TGTGCCAGTAGTATAGTAGGGGGGCCTGGGGCCAACGTCCTGACTTTC
CASSIVGGPGANVLTF
>TRBD2|TRBV7-2|TRBJ2-7|once|15
TGTGCCAGCAGCCTGTGGACTAGCGGGACCTACGAGCAGTACTTC
CASSLWTSGTYEQYF
>.|TRBV2|TRBJ2-4|once|15
TGTGCCAGCAGTGAAGCGGAGCTAGCCAAAAACATTCAGTACTTC
CASSEAELAKNIQYF
>TRBD1|TRBV7-2|TRBJ2-7|.|14
TGTGCCAGCAGCAGACAGGGGGCGGTGTACGAGCAGTACTTC
CASSRQGAVYEQYF
>.|TRBV5-8|TRBJ2-7|.|12
TGTGCCAGCAGCCCCCGCCGGTACGAGCAGTACTTC
CASSPRRYEQYF
>.|TRBV6-6|TRBJ2-7|.|12
TGTGCCAGCAGTTACTCAGGGCTCGAGCAGTACTTC
CASSYSGLEQYF
>.|TRBV9|TRBJ2-7|.|15
TGTGCCAGCAGCGTCGCTTCGGGGGATAACTACGAGCAGTACTTC
CASSVASGDNYEQYF
>TRBD1|TRBV4-2|TRBJ2-1|.|16
TGTGCCAGCAGCCAAGAAACAGGACAGGGGCACAATGAGCAGTTCTTC
CASSQETGQGHNEQFF
>TRBD1|TRBV6-1|TRBJ1-1|.|13
TGTGCCAGCAGTGAAAGACAGGGCACTGAAGCTTTCTTT
CASSERQGTEAFF
>TRBD2|TRBV19|TRBJ2-1|.|15
TGTGCCAGTAGCACTAGCGGGACCTCCTACAATGAGCAGTTCTTC
CASSTSGTSYNEQFF
>TRBD2|TRBV2|TRBJ2-5|.|16
TGTGCCAGCAGTTCCCTAGCGGGAGCCATCCAAGAGACCCAGTACTTC
CASSSLAGAIQETQYF
>.|TRBV7-2|TRBJ1-5|once|16
TGTGCCAGCAGCCCACCAGGGTTTAGTAGCAATCAGCCCCAGCATTTT
CASSPPGFSSNQPQHF
>.|TRBV28|TRBJ2-1|.|9
TGTGCCACCCACAATGAGCAGTTCTTC
CATHNEQFF
>.|TRBV30|TRBJ1-6|.|15
TGTGCCTGGAGCCCCTCGGGGGCCGGGAATTCACCCCTCCACTTT
CAWSPSGAGNSPLHF
>.|TRBV4-1|TRBJ2-3|.|13
TGCGCCAGCAGCCGGACTAGCACAGATACGCAGTATTTT
CASSRTSTDTQYF
>TRBD2|TRBV12-5|TRBJ2-3|.|13
TGTGCTAGTGGTTTTAGCGGGAGAGATACGCAGTATTTT
CASGFSGRDTQYF
>.|TRBV5-1|TRBJ1-2|few|17
TGCGCCAGCAGCTTGGCCGGGGGGACAAGGGGGAACTATGGCTACACCTTC
CASSLAGGTRGNYGYTF
>TRBD1|TRBV19|TRBJ2-7|.|14
TGTGCCAGTAGTATCGGGACAGGGGGCTACGAGCAGTACTTC
CASSIGTGGYEQYF
>TRBD2|TRBV7-3|TRBJ2-3|.|19
TGTGCCAGCAGCTTAAACCCCCTCATTAGCGGGTCTCCAAGAGATACGCAGTATTTT
CASSLNPLISGSPRDTQYF
>.|TRBV1|TRBJ2-2|.|14
TGCACCAGCAGCCAGGTAGGATGGATCGGGGAGCTGTTTTTT
CTSSQVGWIGELFF
>TRBD2|TRBV7-2|TRBJ2-3|.|16
TGTGCCAGCAGCTTTGCTAGCGGGGGGAGCACAGATACGCAGTATTTT
CASSFASGGSTDTQYF
>.|TRBV30|TRBJ2-7|.|16
TGTGCCTGGATCGGAAAGGGGGGGATGTCCCCATACGAGCAGTACTTC
CAWIGKGGMSPYEQYF